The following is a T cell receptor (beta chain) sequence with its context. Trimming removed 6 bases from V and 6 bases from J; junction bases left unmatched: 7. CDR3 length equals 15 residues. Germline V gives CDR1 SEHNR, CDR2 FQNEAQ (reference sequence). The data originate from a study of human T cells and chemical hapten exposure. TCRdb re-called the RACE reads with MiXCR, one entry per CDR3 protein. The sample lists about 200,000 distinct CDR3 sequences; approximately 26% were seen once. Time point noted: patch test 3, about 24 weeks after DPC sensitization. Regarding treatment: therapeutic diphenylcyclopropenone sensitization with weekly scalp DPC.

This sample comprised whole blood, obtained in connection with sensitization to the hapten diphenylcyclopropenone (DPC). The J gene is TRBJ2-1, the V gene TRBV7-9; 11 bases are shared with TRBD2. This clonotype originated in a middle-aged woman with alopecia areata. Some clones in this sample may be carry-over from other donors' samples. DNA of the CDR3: TGTGCCAGCAGGGGGCTAGCGGGAGGTTCCAATGAGCAGTTCTTC. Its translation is CASRGLAGGSNEQFF.